The 5 T cell receptor beta chains presented below share a single source sample, sequenced in a study of blood T cell repertoires in COVID-19. Assay used: immunoSEQ multiplex PCR; TCRdb lists only in-frame clones, some missing. The repertoire holds 95,000 or so clones, with approximately 84% as singletons. Material: peripheral blood. The origin of the receptors is a man older than 75 with active or convalescent COVID-19.

About this clone: One base away lies a much larger clone, so this may be a sequencing read error. The chain has TRBV7-2 and TRBJ1-5; D is possibly TRBD1 (6 bases). Trimming took off 1 base at V and 2 bases at J, with 6 bases between the two ends. The CDR3 loop spans 14 amino acids. Germline V gene lookup returns CDR1 SGHTA and CDR2 FQGNSA. The CDR3 here is CASSLEGGNQPQHF. As DNA, the CDR3 is TGTGCCAGCAGCTTAGAGGGGGGCAATCAGCCCCAGCATTTT.

The genes are TRBV6-5 and TRBJ1-1, with a weak D call TRBD1 (5 bases). Trimming stripped 7 bases from V and 4 bases from J, with 19 bases between. The germline V gene has CDR1 MNHEY and CDR2 SVGAGI. The CDR3 is made up of 15 amino acids. The CDR3 DNA follows: TGTGCCAGCACCCTTAACCCAGGGATACCCACTGAAGCTTTCTTT. It specifies CASTLNPGIPTEAFF.

This clone occurred a few times. This rearrangement joins TRBV4-3 to TRBJ2-7; D possibly corresponds to TRBD1 (6 bases). Trimming stripped 3 bases from V and 2 bases from J, with 14 bases between. The CDR3 loop spans 15 amino acids. Germline values: CDR1 LGHNA, CDR2 YSLEER. The DNA for the CDR3 is TGCGCCAGCAGCCAGACCCGGGACACCACCTACGAGCAGTACTTC. This encodes CASSQTRDTTYEQYF.

This chain connects TRBV19 to TRBJ1-5; 7 nucleotides align to TRBD1. The V gene's germline CDR1 is LNHDA and CDR2 SQIVND (reference sequence). After removal of 5 bases from V and 4 bases from J, the junction contained 5 bases not matched to a gene. This CDR3 region has 14 residues. The DNA of the CDR3 is TGTGCCAGTAGTCGGACAGGACCTAATCAGCCCCAGCATTTT. Translating it yields CASSRTGPNQPQHF.

In its sample, this clone is medium-sized (0.01 to 0.1%). The chain joins TRBV19 to TRBJ2-2, with D maybe TRBD2 (6 bases). CDR3 length: 13 residues. Germline V CDR1 and CDR2: LNHDA, SQIVND (reference sequence). V lost 3 bases to trimming and J lost 5 bases, with 7 bases between them. CDR3 coding DNA: TGTGCCAGTAGTATGGCGGGGACCGGGGAGCTGTTTTTT. Translated: CASSMAGTGELFF.